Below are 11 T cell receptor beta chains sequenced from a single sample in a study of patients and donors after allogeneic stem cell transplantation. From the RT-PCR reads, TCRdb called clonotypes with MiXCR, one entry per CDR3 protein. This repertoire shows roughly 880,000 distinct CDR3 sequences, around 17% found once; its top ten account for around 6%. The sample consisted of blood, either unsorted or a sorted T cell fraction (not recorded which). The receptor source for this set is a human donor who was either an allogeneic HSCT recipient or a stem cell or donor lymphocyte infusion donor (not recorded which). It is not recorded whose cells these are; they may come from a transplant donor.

The CDR3 region has the DNA TGCGCCAGCAGCCCCCTAAGCCCGCCTAACGTCCTGACTTTC. Translating gives CASSPLSPPNVLTF. The chain joins TRBV4-1 to TRBJ2-6; D unresolved. Deletions cut 4 bases from V and 10 bases from J, with 14 bases between. The germline V gene has CDR1 MGHRA and CDR2 YSYEKL. The CDR3 runs to 14 residues.

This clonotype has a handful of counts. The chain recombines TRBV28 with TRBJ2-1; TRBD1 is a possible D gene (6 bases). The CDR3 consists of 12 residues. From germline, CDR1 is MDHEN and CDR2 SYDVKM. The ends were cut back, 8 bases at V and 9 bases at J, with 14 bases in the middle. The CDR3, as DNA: TGTGCCAGCGGGACCTCCAGGGGTGAGCAGTTCTTC. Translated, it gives CASGTSRGEQFF.

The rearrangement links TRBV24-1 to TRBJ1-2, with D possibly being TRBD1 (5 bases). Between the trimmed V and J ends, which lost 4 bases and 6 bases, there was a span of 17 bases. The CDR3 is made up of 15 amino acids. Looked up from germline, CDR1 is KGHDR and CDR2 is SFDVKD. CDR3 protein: CATSDRNRGSDGYTF. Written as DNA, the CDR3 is TGTGCCACCAGTGACCGAAATAGGGGTAGCGATGGCTACACCTTC.

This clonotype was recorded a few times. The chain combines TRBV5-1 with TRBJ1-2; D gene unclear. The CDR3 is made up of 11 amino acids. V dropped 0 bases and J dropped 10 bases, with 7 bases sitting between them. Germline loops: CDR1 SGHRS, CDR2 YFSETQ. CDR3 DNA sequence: TGCGCCAGCAGCTTGGAGGGATCCTACACCTTC. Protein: CASSLEGSYTF.

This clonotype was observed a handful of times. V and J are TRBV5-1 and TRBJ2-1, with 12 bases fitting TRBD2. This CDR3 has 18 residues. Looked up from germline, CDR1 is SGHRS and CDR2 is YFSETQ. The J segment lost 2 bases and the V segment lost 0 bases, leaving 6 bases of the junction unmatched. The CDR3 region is CASSLGLAGAAAYNEQFF. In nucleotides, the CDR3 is TGCGCCAGCAGCTTGGGACTAGCGGGAGCAGCAGCCTACAATGAGCAGTTCTTC. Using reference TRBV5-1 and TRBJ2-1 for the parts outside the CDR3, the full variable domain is KAGVTQTPRYLIKTRGQQVTLSCSPISGHRSVSWYQQTPGQGLQFLFEYFSETQRNKGNFPGRFSGRQFSNSRSEMNVSTLELGDSALYLCASSLGLAGAAAYNEQFFGPGTRLTVL.

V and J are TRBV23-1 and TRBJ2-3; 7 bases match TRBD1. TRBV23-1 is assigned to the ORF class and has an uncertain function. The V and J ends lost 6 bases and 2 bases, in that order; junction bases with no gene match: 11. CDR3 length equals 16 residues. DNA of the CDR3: TGCGCCAGCAGGCCCGGACAGGACCAACTCACAGATACGCAGTATTTT. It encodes CASRPGQDQLTDTQYF.

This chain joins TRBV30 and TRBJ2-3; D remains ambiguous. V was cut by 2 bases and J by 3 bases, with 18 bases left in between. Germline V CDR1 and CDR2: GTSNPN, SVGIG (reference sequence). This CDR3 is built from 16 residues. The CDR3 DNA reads TGTGCCTGGAGTCCGCCCGATCAAACCGGGACAGATACGCAGTATTTT. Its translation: CAWSPPDQTGTDTQYF.

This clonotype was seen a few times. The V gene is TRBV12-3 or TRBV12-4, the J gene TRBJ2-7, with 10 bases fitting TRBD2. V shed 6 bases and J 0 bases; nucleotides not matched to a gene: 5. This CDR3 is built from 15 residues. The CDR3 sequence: CASSYGLAASYEQYF. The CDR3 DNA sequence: TGTGCCAGCAGCTACGGACTAGCGGCCTCCTACGAGCAGTACTTC.

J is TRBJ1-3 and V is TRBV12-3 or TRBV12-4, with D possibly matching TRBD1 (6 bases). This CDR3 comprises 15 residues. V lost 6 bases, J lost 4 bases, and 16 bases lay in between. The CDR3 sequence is CASRPSRTVGNTIYF. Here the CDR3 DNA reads TGTGCCAGCAGGCCTTCCCGGACAGTCGGAAACACCATATATTTT.

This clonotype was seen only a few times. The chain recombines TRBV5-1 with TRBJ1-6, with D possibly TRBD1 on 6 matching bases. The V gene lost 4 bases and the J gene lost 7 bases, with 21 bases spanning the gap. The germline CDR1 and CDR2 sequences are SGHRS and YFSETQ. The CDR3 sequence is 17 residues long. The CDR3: CASSESRGRKRNSPLHF. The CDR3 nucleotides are TGCGCCAGCAGCGAGAGCCGGGGGCGAAAGAGGAATTCACCCCTCCACTTT.

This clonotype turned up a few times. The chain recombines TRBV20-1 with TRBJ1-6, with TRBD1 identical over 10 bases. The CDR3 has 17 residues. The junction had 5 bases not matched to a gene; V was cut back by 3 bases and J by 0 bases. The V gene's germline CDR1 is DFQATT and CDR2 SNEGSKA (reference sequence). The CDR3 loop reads CSARRDRGSSYNSPLHF. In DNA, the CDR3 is TGCAGTGCTAGGAGGGACAGGGGCTCCTCCTATAATTCACCCCTCCACTTT.